These T cell receptor beta chains were read from a single sample in a study of blood T cell repertoires in COVID-19. Sequencing used immunoSEQ multiplex PCR; TCRdb keeps in-frame clones, though not all of them. This table has about 130,000 clones, about 70% appearing once. The sequenced sample consisted of peripheral blood. These receptors all stem from a woman between 65 and 79 years old with acute or convalescent COVID-19. Each CDR3 is given with its conserved first and last residue. The order of the fields is D gene, clone size, V gene, J gene, CDR3 DNA, CDR3 protein. D genes are given only for firm matches. A clone size is listed for some rows: how often the clone was seen (once, few, many), or a class if it is expanded.

d_call: -
clone_size: -
v_call: TRBV29-1
j_call: TRBJ2-1
cdr3_nt: TGCAGCGTTGATGCACGGCGGGGAAGTCCCTACAATGAGCAGTTCTTC
cdr3_aa: CSVDARRGSPYNEQFF

d_call: -
clone_size: -
v_call: TRBV29-1
j_call: TRBJ2-3
cdr3_nt: TGCAGCGGACAAATTACAGGCACAGATACGCAGTATTTT
cdr3_aa: CSGQITGTDTQYF

d_call: TRBD2
clone_size: -
v_call: TRBV4-1
j_call: TRBJ2-5
cdr3_nt: TGCGCCAGCAGCCAAGAGATACCAGGGGCTAGCGGGATTGAGACCCAGTACTTC
cdr3_aa: CASSQEIPGASGIETQYF

d_call: -
clone_size: -
v_call: TRBV7-8
j_call: TRBJ2-7
cdr3_nt: TGTGCCAGCAGCTTAGGAGGTCTAAGAATCTACGAGCAGTACTTC
cdr3_aa: CASSLGGLRIYEQYF

d_call: -
clone_size: -
v_call: TRBV15
j_call: TRBJ1-5
cdr3_nt: TGTGCCACCAGCAAAGGGGGGGGCAGGCAGCCCCAGCATTTT
cdr3_aa: CATSKGGGRQPQHF

d_call: TRBD2
clone_size: -
v_call: TRBV4-1
j_call: TRBJ2-2
cdr3_nt: TGCGCCAGCAAGGATTTGACTAGCGCCACCGGGGAGCTGTTTTTT
cdr3_aa: CASKDLTSATGELFF

d_call: -
clone_size: -
v_call: TRBV19
j_call: TRBJ1-2
cdr3_nt: TGTGCCAGTAGGGAGGGCTATGGCTACACCTTC
cdr3_aa: CASREGYGYTF

d_call: -
clone_size: few
v_call: TRBV7-7
j_call: TRBJ2-2
cdr3_nt: TGTGCCAGCAGTAGAGACCGGGTTTCCGGGGAGCTGTTTTTT
cdr3_aa: CASSRDRVSGELFF

d_call: -
clone_size: -
v_call: TRBV4-2
j_call: TRBJ2-2
cdr3_nt: TGTGCCAGCAGCCAAGATCTTATCTCGAACACCGGGGAGCTGTTTTTT
cdr3_aa: CASSQDLISNTGELFF

d_call: -
clone_size: -
v_call: TRBV29-1
j_call: TRBJ2-3
cdr3_nt: TGCAGCGCTCGCAAACATATTACAGGGATCAACTCCCCAGATACGCAGTATTTT
cdr3_aa: CSARKHITGINSPDTQYF

d_call: TRBD1
clone_size: -
v_call: TRBV5-4
j_call: TRBJ2-2
cdr3_nt: TGTGCCAGCAGCCCCCGACAGGGGAACACCGGGGAGCTGTTTTTT
cdr3_aa: CASSPRQGNTGELFF

d_call: -
clone_size: -
v_call: TRBV25-1
j_call: TRBJ2-5
cdr3_nt: TGTGCCAGCAGTGAAGAGGCTAGACCACCCCCCGACCAAGAGACCCAGTACTTC
cdr3_aa: CASSEEARPPPDQETQYF

d_call: -
clone_size: -
v_call: TRBV28
j_call: TRBJ2-7
cdr3_nt: TGTGCCACCCGGGACTCACCCTACGAGCAGTACTTC
cdr3_aa: CATRDSPYEQYF

d_call: TRBD1
clone_size: few
v_call: TRBV12-3/TRBV12-4
j_call: TRBJ2-7
cdr3_nt: TGTGCCAGCAGTCAACAGGGGCTCAACGAGCAGTACTTC
cdr3_aa: CASSQQGLNEQYF

d_call: TRBD1
clone_size: few
v_call: TRBV6-5
j_call: TRBJ1-5
cdr3_nt: TGTGCCAGCAGCCTTCGGACAGGGGCAAATCAGCCCCAGCATTTT
cdr3_aa: CASSLRTGANQPQHF

d_call: TRBD1
clone_size: -
v_call: TRBV9
j_call: TRBJ2-1
cdr3_nt: TGTGCCAGCAGCGAGGGGACAGGGGTCGGTGAGCAGTTCTTC
cdr3_aa: CASSEGTGVGEQFF

d_call: TRBD1
clone_size: -
v_call: TRBV13
j_call: TRBJ1-6
cdr3_nt: TGTGCCAGCAGCTTAGGCCGGGCAGGGGGAGATTCACCCCTCCACTTT
cdr3_aa: CASSLGRAGGDSPLHF

d_call: TRBD1
clone_size: many
v_call: TRBV9
j_call: TRBJ1-6
cdr3_nt: TGTGCCAGCAGCGCGGGACAGGGGGTTAGTTCACCCCTCCACTTT
cdr3_aa: CASSAGQGVSSPLHF

d_call: -
clone_size: -
v_call: TRBV3-1/TRBV3-2
j_call: TRBJ1-2
cdr3_nt: TGTGCCAGCGGGCGTCCCAACTATGGCTACACCTTC
cdr3_aa: CASGRPNYGYTF

d_call: TRBD1
clone_size: many
v_call: TRBV28
j_call: TRBJ1-2
cdr3_nt: TGTGCCAGCAGTTCATTTACAGGGGGCGGCTATGGCTACACCTTC
cdr3_aa: CASSSFTGGGYGYTF

d_call: -
clone_size: -
v_call: TRBV28
j_call: TRBJ1-6
cdr3_nt: TGTGCCAGCAGCCGCGCCACCCGCTCCTATAATTCACCCCTCCACTTT
cdr3_aa: CASSRATRSYNSPLHF

d_call: TRBD2
clone_size: -
v_call: TRBV7-9
j_call: TRBJ2-2
cdr3_nt: TGTGCCAGCAGCCCCTTAGGGACTAGCGGTACCGGGGAGCTGTTTTTT
cdr3_aa: CASSPLGTSGTGELFF

d_call: TRBD1
clone_size: -
v_call: TRBV2
j_call: TRBJ2-3
cdr3_nt: TGTGCCAGCAGGGGAACTCACAGGGGGCGCCAAGATACGCAGTATTTT
cdr3_aa: CASRGTHRGRQDTQYF